Shown below are 18 T cell receptor beta chains from a single sample sequenced in a study of blood T cell repertoires in COVID-19. The assay was immunoSEQ multiplex PCR, and TCRdb's table has in-frame clones only and misses some. The sample yields 290,000 or so clones, around nine tenths seen once. The specimen sequenced was peripheral blood. The receptor set was obtained from a man aged 70 or older with acute or convalescent COVID-19.

The chain recombines TRBV15 with TRBJ1-1; 8 bases agree with TRBD1. This CDR3 is built from 15 residues. J lost 5 bases, V lost 0 bases, and 5 bases had no gene match. Per the germline V gene, CDR1 is LNHNV and CDR2 is YYDKDF (reference sequence). As DNA, the CDR3 is TGTGCCACCAGCAGAGATAACAGGGGGGATACTGAAGCTTTCTTT. Translated, it gives CATSRDNRGDTEAFF.

The CDR3 region has the DNA TGTGCCAGCAGCATACAGGGGGCAGCCGGGGAGCTGTTTTTT. Its protein product is CASSIQGAAGELFF. The V gene is TRBV7-9, the J gene TRBJ2-2; TRBD1 agrees at 9 bases. Per the germline V gene, CDR1 is SEHNR and CDR2 is FQNEAQ (reference sequence). V dropped 5 bases and J dropped 6; count of bases not matched to a gene: 4. The CDR3 extends over 14 amino acids. Based on the CDR3 plus reference TRBV7-9 and TRBJ2-2, the full variable domain is DTGVSQNPRHKITKRGQNVTFRCDPISEHNRLYWYRQTLGQGPEFLTYFQNEAQLEKSRLLSDRFSAERPKGSFSTLEIQRTEQGDSAMYLCASSIQGAAGELFFGEGSRLTVL.

CDR3 nucleotides: TGTGCCAGCAGTAGGGACCAGGGGCATTCACCCCTCCACTTT. Its protein is CASSRDQGHSPLHF. The chain couples TRBV6-4 to TRBJ1-6, with D perhaps TRBD1 (6 bases). Trimming took off 5 bases at V and 8 bases at J, with 13 bases between the two ends. This CDR3 spans 14 amino acids. Germline loops: CDR1 MRHNA, CDR2 SNTAGT.

This clone was seen a handful of times. Because the CDR3's place on the DNA is in doubt, the DNA is left out and the CDR3 is given as listed by TCRdb. The chain joins TRBV9 to TRBJ1-2; TRBD1 is the table's D call and was not checked against the DNA. Germline values: CDR1 SGDLS, CDR2 YYNGEE. The CDR3 is made up of 14 amino acids, end residues included. CDR3 sequence: CASSVEVWAGGSTF.

The rearrangement joins TRBV19 to TRBJ1-1, with D uncertain. This CDR3 has 13 residues. V dropped 7 bases and J dropped 5 bases, with 14 bases sitting between them. Germline V gene sequence: CDR1 LNHDA, CDR2 SQIVND (reference sequence). CDR3 residues: CASTEQPQTEAFF. The DNA for the CDR3 is TGTGCCAGTACTGAACAGCCTCAAACTGAAGCTTTCTTT.

The CDR3 bases are TGTGCCAGCAGCTTAGAGCCCACGAACACTGAAGCTTTCTTT. Encoded protein: CASSLEPTNTEAFF. V and J are TRBV7-2 and TRBJ1-1; D ambiguous. The V end lost 1 base, the J end lost 1 base, and 7 bases lay between the germline ends. Germline-derived CDR1 and CDR2 are SGHTA and FQGNSA. There are 14 residues in the CDR3.

The chain recombines TRBV7-2 with TRBJ2-1; weak D call: TRBD1 (6 bases). CDR1 is SGHTA, CDR2 FQGNSA, per germline. This CDR3 comprises 15 residues. V was shortened by 5 bases and J by 8 bases, with 19 bases between the two germline ends. The CDR3 reads CASSPIGTYRDEQFF. The CDR3 DNA follows: TGTGCCAGCAGCCCTATTGGGACATACCGCGATGAGCAGTTCTTC.

This clone was seen only once. V is TRBV7-3 and J is TRBJ2-2, with 9 bases that match TRBD1. Unmatched junction bases numbered 7, after V lost 4 bases and J lost 7 bases. CDR3 length equals 15 residues. CDR1 is SGHTA and CDR2 is FQGTGA in the germline V gene. CDR3 sequence: CASSSQGARFGELFF. DNA for the CDR3: TGTGCCAGCAGCTCACAGGGGGCGCGATTCGGGGAGCTGTTTTTT.

The chain links TRBV10-3 to TRBJ1-2; D not resolved. Germline CDR1 and CDR2: ENHRY and SYGVKD. With 0 bases removed from V and 2 bases from J, the gap between germline ends came to 10 bases. The CDR3 consists of 15 residues. The CDR3 bases are TGTGCCATCAGTGAGTCAACAGATCCAAACTATGGCTACACCTTC. It yields the protein CAISESTDPNYGYTF.

The V and J genes are TRBV28 and TRBJ2-3; TRBD2 matches 9 bases. The CDR3 has 15 amino acids. The V gene's germline CDR1 is MDHEN and CDR2 SYDVKM. Losses at the gene ends were 5 bases for V and 6 bases for J; bases not matched to a gene: 9. In nucleotides, the CDR3 is TGTGCCAGCAGTCCGGCGGGGGGGCCAACTGATACGCAGTATTTT. This codes for CASSPAGGPTDTQYF.

This clone is a singleton in its sample. The chain has TRBV28 and TRBJ2-2; 9 positions match TRBD2. Germline V gene lookup returns CDR1 MDHEN and CDR2 SYDVKM. The V gene end was trimmed by 9 bases and the J gene end by 1 base; junction bases not matched to a gene: 3. The CDR3 runs to 14 residues. The CDR3 here is CASLSGGNTGELFF. DNA of the CDR3: TGTGCCAGTCTTAGCGGGGGGAACACCGGGGAGCTGTTTTTT.

The chain joins TRBV4-2 to TRBJ2-7; TRBD1 might be the D (5 bases). This CDR3 has 15 amino acids. Trimming took off 0 bases at V and 3 bases at J, with 12 bases between the two ends. Germline V gene lookup returns CDR1 LGHNA and CDR2 YNFKEQ. CDR3 in amino acids: CASSQDKQAYYEQYF. CDR3 nucleotides: TGTGCCAGCAGCCAAGATAAACAGGCGTACTACGAGCAGTACTTC.

The genes are TRBV6-5 and TRBJ1-1, with 9 bases lining up with TRBD1. This CDR3 contains 15 residues. Germline V gene lookup returns CDR1 MNHEY and CDR2 SVGAGI. The ends lost 0 bases at V and 11 bases at J; junction bases unmatched: 10. CDR3 sequence: CASSYSLAGQGGAFF. The CDR3 DNA reads TGTGCCAGCAGTTACTCACTAGCGGGACAGGGCGGTGCTTTCTTT.

CDR3 DNA sequence: TGTGCCAGCTCATCACGTCGACAGGGCGGAGATACGCAGTATTTT. This codes for CASSSRRQGGDTQYF. V usage is TRBV18 and J usage is TRBJ2-3; 7 bases align to TRBD1. The CDR3 totals 15 residues. V lost 5 bases and J lost 5; bases outside the gene matches: 10. CDR1 is KGHSH and CDR2 is LQKENI in the germline V gene.

This clone was seen once. This chain uses TRBV10-3 with TRBJ2-2, with D maybe TRBD2 (5 bases). Trimming shortened V by 6 bases and J by 3 bases, and 11 bases separated the two germline ends. The CDR3 has 14 residues. The germline V gene has CDR1 ENHRY and CDR2 SYGVKD. The CDR3 protein is CAIRWTYDTGELFF. The CDR3 bases are TGTGCCATCAGATGGACTTATGACACCGGGGAGCTGTTTTTT.

This chain connects TRBV7-3 to TRBJ1-2; 9 bases align to TRBD1. The CDR3 extends over 15 amino acids. Germline assignment: CDR1 SGHTA and CDR2 FQGTGA. V shed 5 bases and J 3 bases; nucleotides not matched to a gene: 7. The CDR3 coding sequence is TGTGCCAGCAGCCAATACAGGGGGCGCGACTATGGCTACACCTTC. It specifies CASSQYRGRDYGYTF.

The chain uses TRBV19 and TRBJ2-3; D is possibly TRBD2 (7 bases). Per the germline V gene, CDR1 is LNHDA and CDR2 is SQIVND (reference sequence). V lost 11 bases to trimming and J lost 5 bases, with 17 bases between them. CDR3 length: 13 residues. The CDR3 protein is CASGGVRRDTQYF. DNA of the CDR3: TGTGCCTCGGGGGGCGTCCGCCGAGATACGCAGTATTTT.

The genes are TRBV27 and TRBJ1-2; 9 positions match TRBD1. V dropped 5 bases and J dropped 2; count of bases not matched to a gene: 9. CDR1 is MNHEY, CDR2 SMNVEV, per germline (reference sequence). This CDR3 is built from 16 residues. CDR3 loop: CASSRTLGQGNYGYTF. CDR3 coding DNA: TGTGCCAGCAGTCGAACTCTGGGACAGGGCAACTATGGCTACACCTTC.